Detailed here is one TCR beta chain. Its matching antigen is unknown. A read error is possible here, since a much larger clone lies one base away. Trimming cost V 6 bases and J 4 bases, with 18 bases left between them. This CDR3 has 15 residues. Germline-derived CDR1 and CDR2 are MDHEN and SYDVKM. Construction of TCR beta libraries relied on iRepertoire HTBI primers and on Arm-PCR targeting CDR3 regions. Per the authors' pipeline: Among the samples, roughly 61 TRBV and 13 to 15 TRBJ segments were identified. Using its own MiXCR run on the multiplex PCR reads, TCRdb lists one record per CDR3 protein. V and J calls and clone size were set by TCRdb, not the authors. The repertoire consists of about 500,000 distinct CDR3 sequences, with about a sixth occurring once and the leading ten covering 12%. Time point of the sample: newly diagnosed GD, antithyroid drugs for less than 3 months. Following extraction of RNA from PBMCs, that RNA was used to make the TCR library.

The record originates from a study of regulatory T cells in long-lasting Graves disease. Study results and caveats: Among samples with persistent disease, TRBV28, TRBJ1-2 and TRBJ2-5 were favored.

These data are also associated with another study on T cells in Graves' hyperthyroidism and ophthalmopathy.

This chain joins TRBV28 and TRBJ1-1; D is perhaps TRBD1 (5 bases). The sample consisted of peripheral blood mononuclear cells (PBMCs), taken at new diagnosis, from a patient treated with antithyroid drugs. This TCR derives from a man aged 35-49 years with Graves disease. The CDR3 loop reads CASRRGASFFTEAFF. The CDR3 nucleotides read TGTGCCAGCAGGAGAGGGGCCTCTTTCTTCACTGAAGCTTTCTTT.